Described below is a single T cell receptor beta chain sequence and its context. There is no known antigen for this receptor. There are no base qualities to consult, and no much larger clone falls within one base. The data stem from a study of technical replicates of blood from a handful of donors listed by TCRdb under 2017. Libraries were made using the immunoSEQ multiplex PCR assay. TCRdb limited this immuneACCESS table to in-frame rearrangements with V and J called. A share of clones is missing; checked studies link under half to unresolved V genes, and the rest is unexplained. This sample has 65,000 to 95,000 clones in its table, and around 94% of those were observed once. The ten most abundant clones make up approximately 0.42% of the sample. The CDR3 runs 16 residues from the cysteine to the phenylalanine. Here the CDR3 DNA is all that survives: 48 bases in frame from base 1. Trimming leaves V shorter by 4 bases and J shorter by 5 bases, with the junction holding 7 bases beyond the gene matches. CDR1 GTSNPN and CDR2 SVGIG were looked up in the germline V gene (reference sequence).

Source material: T cells isolated from PBMCs. This receptor chain uses TRBV30 and TRBJ2-5; 16 of the junction bases match TRBD2. The clonotype was recovered from a human donor in good health. The CDR3 loop reads CAWIPGLAGGAETQYF. The nucleotide sequence reads as follows: TGTGCCTGGATTCCGGGACTAGCGGGAGGGGCCGAGACCCAGTACTTC.